This entry features one T cell receptor (beta chain) sequence. As defined, naive CD8 cells were CD45RO-negative and positively selected for CCR7, with terminally differentiated effector memory CD45RA+ cells excluded. CDR1 and CDR2 from the germline V gene are SGHVS and FNYEAQ. This CDR3 is built from 16 residues. With 2 bases clipped from V and 0 bases from J, the junction kept 5 bases outside the gene matches. Sequenced by immunoSEQ multiplex PCR; TCRdb stores in-frame clones only, minus some. The sample records about 2,100,000 clones, about 92% being singletons. The data originate from a study of shared clonotypes between healthy human individuals.

The specimen was naive CD8+ T cells from PBMCs. This sequence joins TRBV7-6 and TRBJ2-7; 9 nucleotides align to TRBD2. This receptor was identified in a man aged 18 to 29 in good health. Some clones in this sample may be carry-over from other donors' samples. The chain's CDR3 is CASSLSGREGSYEQYF. CDR3 nucleotides: TGTGCCAGCAGCTTATCCGGGCGGGAGGGCTCCTACGAGCAGTACTTC.